Sequencing of this T cell receptor (beta chain) was carried out in a study of shared clonotypes between healthy human individuals. Study-wide results and caveats: Few donors restricted represented genetic and exposure-history diversity.

The naive CD8 fraction comprised CD45RO-negative cells positively selected for CCR7 and excluded terminally differentiated effector memory CD45RA+ cells. Per the germline V gene, CDR1 is ENHRY and CDR2 is SYGVKD. Trimming cost V 1 base and J 0 bases, with 10 bases left between them. The CDR3 is 15 residues long. A remark on this clone: As yet, its antigen is unknown. This sample also contains other DNA sequences that code for the same CDR3.

Here immunoSEQ multiplex PCR was the method, and the copy in TCRdb shows in-frame clones only, minus some. The table lists some 2,000,000 clones, approximately 94% of them singletons, with 0.9% to 1.3% in the top ten. The V gene is TRBV10-3, the J gene TRBJ2-7, with D possibly being TRBD1 (6 bases). The sequencing input was naive CD8+ T cells sorted from blood. This receptor was obtained from a man between 18 and 35 years old in good health. DNA for the CDR3: TGTGCCATCAGTGAGTTTCAGGGGAGCTCCTACGAGCAGTACTTC. Translation: CAISEFQGSSYEQYF.